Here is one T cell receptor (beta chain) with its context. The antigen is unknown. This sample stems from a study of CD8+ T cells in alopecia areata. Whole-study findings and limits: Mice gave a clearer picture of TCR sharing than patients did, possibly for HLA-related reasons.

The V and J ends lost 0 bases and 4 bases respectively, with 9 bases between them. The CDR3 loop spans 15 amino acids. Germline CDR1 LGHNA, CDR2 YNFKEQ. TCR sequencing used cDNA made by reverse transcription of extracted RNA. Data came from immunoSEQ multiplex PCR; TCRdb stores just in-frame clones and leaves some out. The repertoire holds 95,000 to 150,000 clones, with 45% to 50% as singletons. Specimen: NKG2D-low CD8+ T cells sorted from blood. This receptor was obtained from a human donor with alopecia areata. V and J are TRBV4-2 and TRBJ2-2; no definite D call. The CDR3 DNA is TGTGCCAGCAGCCAAGATAACGGGCCCACCGGGGAGCTGTTTTTT. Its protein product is CASSQDNGPTGELFF.